The source of this T cell receptor beta chain is a study of blood T cell repertoires in COVID-19. Germline loops: CDR1 LNHNV, CDR2 YYDKDF (reference sequence). V was shortened by 5 bases and J by 6 bases, with 14 bases between the two germline ends. The CDR3 has 13 amino acids. Some clones are missing from TCRdb's copy, which holds only in-frame ones; the method was immunoSEQ multiplex PCR. The sample consists of under 150,000 clones, 75% to 85% of them appearing once. This clonotype originated in a woman aged 45-65 years with acute or convalescent COVID-19. Sequenced sample: peripheral blood. The genes are TRBV15 and TRBJ2-7, with D possibly TRBD1 on 6 matching bases. For the CDR3, the DNA is TGTGCCACCAGCCTGGACAGAGGGCGCGAGCAGTACTTC. This sequence encodes CATSLDRGREQYF.